This T cell receptor beta chain is drawn from a study of blood T cell repertoires in COVID-19 (TCRdb year 2020). Describing the broader study: The collaborator samples originated in the United States, Italy and Spain and spanned the acute and convalescent phases of COVID-19. The prospective study material was composed of cDNA or gDNA derived from T cells, B-cell-depleted T cells, or PBMCs. Subjects who had been exposed to COVID-19, were actively infected with it, or had recovered from it provided the deeply sampled blood TCRbeta repertoires that made up the dataset. The repertoires were made available in a free public database intended to serve as a resource for research on the immune response to SARS-CoV-2. The samples were drawn from the first 160 participants of the ongoing ImmuneRACE study and from some 1,300 subjects provided by 6 global collaborators. The sample metadata nearly always contained a de-identified subject ID, COVID-19 status, age in years and sex. Where HLA class I and class II types were available, the types were taken from metadata supplied by the sample provider, not from assay-based typing.

This clone was found a few times. The antigen it recognizes is unknown. The input lacks base qualities; no much larger clone sits a single base away. On the study overall, not on this receptor specifically: The amount of clinical and demographic metadata varied by source and participant and was provided uncurated.

From a lookup of the germline V gene, CDR1 and CDR2 are SGHTA and FQGTGA. V sheds 1 base and J sheds 9 bases, leaving 19 bases between their ends. The CDR3 goes from the cysteine to the phenylalanine over 16 residues. The only DNA kept is the CDR3, 48 bases in frame from the first base. TCRbeta CDR3 regions were amplified from genomic DNA by means of the immunoSEQ Assay, a bias-controlled multiplex PCR. Concerning the study's data processing: Nucleated cell counts per sample were estimated from amplification of reference gene primers within the assay. Sequence reads were collapsed and filtered to measure the absolute abundance of every unique TCRbeta CDR3 rearrangement. Productive Simpson clonality was computed per sample as the square root of Simpson's diversity index over productive rearrangements. Here the immuneACCESS table is served through TCRdb, limited to in-frame sequences with V and J called. Missing clones are a known gap in these copies; in checked studies unresolved V genes cover under half, and the rest lacks a known reason. Clone size and V and J calls were adopted from that table, with D and trimming inferred from the DNA. The sample contains 150,000 to 200,000 clones, around 85% of them found a single time. The ten largest make up 8% to 13% of the sample.

Collaborating institutions collected whole blood in K2EDTA tubes following their own protocols. Collaborator samples were shipped for TCRbeta analysis as frozen whole blood, isolated PBMCs, or DNA extracted from either sample type. Specimen: peripheral blood. This sequence originates from a man aged 55-75 years with active or convalescent COVID-19. The chain employs TRBV7-3 and TRBJ2-1; a tentative D call is TRBD1 (6 bases match). The sequence in DNA is TGTGCCAGCAGCTTAATGGGGCAGGGGCTGAAGGGTGAGCAGTTCTTC. Translated, it reads CASSLMGQGLKGEQFF.